A selection of T cell receptor beta chains follows, all from one sample in a study of identical twins. Via MiXCR, TCRdb re-called the 5' RACE reads, giving one row per CDR3 protein. The sample consists of about 550,000 distinct CDR3 sequences, under 25% of them appearing once. This sample was also put to use in a study of yellow fever vaccine responses in identical twins.

The sample was CD4+ T cells sorted from blood. These receptors originate from a woman aged 18-35 years in good health. CDR3s include the opening cysteine and the closing phenylalanine or tryptophan. D genes are given only for firm matches. Not every row has a clone size; where given, it reads once, few, many or a size class.

V gene,clone size,J gene,D gene,CDR3 DNA,CDR3 protein
TRBV7-8,-,TRBJ2-1,TRBD2,TGTGCCAGCAGCTCTACTCCCACGAGCTGGACTAGCAAGAACACTGAGCAGTTCTTC,CASSSTPTSWTSKNTEQFF
TRBV14,-,TRBJ2-1,TRBD2,TGTGCCAGCAGCCAAGGACTAGCGGTTAACAATGAGCAGTTCTTC,CASSQGLAVNNEQFF
TRBV7-9,few,TRBJ2-4,-,TGTGCCAGCAGCTTAGACCCCCAAGACATTCAGTACTTC,CASSLDPQDIQYF
TRBV3-1,-,TRBJ2-3,TRBD2,TGTGCCTGCAGCCACCCAAGGACTAGCGGGGGCACAGATACGCAGTATTTT,CACSHPRTSGGTDTQYF
TRBV4-2,few,TRBJ2-1,TRBD2,TGTGCCAGCAGCCAAGTACTAGCGGCCTACAATGAGCAGTTCTTC,CASSQVLAAYNEQFF
TRBV7-3,few,TRBJ2-7,TRBD2,TGTGCCAGCTTATCGGCCCAGCGGGAGTCCTACGAGCAGTACTTC,CASLSAQRESYEQYF
TRBV5-1,-,TRBJ1-2,-,TGCGCCAGCAGCTTCGTCAGTAACTATGGCTACACCTTC,CASSFVSNYGYTF
TRBV4-1,-,TRBJ2-1,-,TGCGCCAGCAGCCCAGAGAAGGGGCGCGGGAATGAGCAGTTCTTC,CASSPEKGRGNEQFF
TRBV14,few,TRBJ2-7,TRBD2,TGTGCCAGCAGCCCTGCGGGGGTGACGAACTACGAGCAGTACTTC,CASSPAGVTNYEQYF
TRBV3-1,few,TRBJ2-1,-,TGTGCCAGCAGACGTCAGAATGAGCAGTTCTTC,CASRRQNEQFF
TRBV27,many,TRBJ1-1,-,TGTGCCAGCAGTACCTACCTTCAGGGGACCAAAGCTTTCTTT,CASSTYLQGTKAFF
TRBV29-1,few,TRBJ2-1,TRBD2,TGCAGCGTTGAAATGGGTTTACTAGCGGGAGGCAATGAGCAGTTCTTC,CSVEMGLLAGGNEQFF
TRBV5-6,few,TRBJ2-7,TRBD1,TGTGCCAGCAGCTCTGAGGGGGACAGAAATCAAAGGGTCTACGAGCAGTACTTC,CASSSEGDRNQRVYEQYF
TRBV20-1,few,TRBJ2-7,TRBD1,TGCAGTGCTCCCGCGGGACAGGTAAAAATCTACGAGCAGTACTTC,CSAPAGQVKIYEQYF
TRBV20-1,few,TRBJ2-1,-,TGCAGTGCTAGAGATCGGCGGCAGAAACACAATTCAGAGCAGTTCTTC,CSARDRRQKHNSEQFF
TRBV11-2,-,TRBJ2-4,-,TGTGCCAGCAGCTTATCAGTAGCCAAAAACATTCAGTACTTC,CASSLSVAKNIQYF
TRBV6-5,-,TRBJ2-1,-,TGTGCCAGCAGTTACGGATATAACAATGAGCAGTTCTTC,CASSYGYNNEQFF
TRBV12-3/TRBV12-4,-,TRBJ2-7,TRBD2,TGTGCCAGCAGTCCAACCCCCCCAAGTAGCGGGAACTACGAGCAGTACTTC,CASSPTPPSSGNYEQYF
TRBV28,-,TRBJ1-2,TRBD1,TGTGCCAGCAGTTTAGGACAGGGGTTTTATGGCTACACCTTC,CASSLGQGFYGYTF
TRBV24-1,few,TRBJ2-3,-,TGTGCCACCAGTGATTCCCTAATAGGGACCACCAGCACAGATACGCAGTATTTT,CATSDSLIGTTSTDTQYF
TRBV4-1,few,TRBJ2-7,-,TGCGCCAGCAGCCAAGGAGGAATCGAGCAGTACTTC,CASSQGGIEQYF
TRBV5-1,-,TRBJ2-2,-,TGCGCCAGCAGCTTGATGGGCGGGGATACCGGGGAGCTGTTTTTT,CASSLMGGDTGELFF
TRBV20-1,-,TRBJ2-7,-,TGCAGTGCTAGAGATCGCGCTAGCGAGAAGCAGTACTTC,CSARDRASEKQYF
TRBV5-1,-,TRBJ2-7,-,TGCGCCAGCAGCTTGGGACCGCAAACAGGGATAAAGAAAGGCGAGCAGTACTTC,CASSLGPQTGIKKGEQYF
TRBV7-9,many,TRBJ2-3,-,TGTGCCAGCAGCTTAGAGTCACCCTCTCGCACAGATACGCAGTATTTT,CASSLESPSRTDTQYF
TRBV24-1,-,TRBJ2-1,TRBD1,TGTGCCACCAGTGACTTCACAGGGGATGGGTCCTACAATGAGCAGTTCTTC,CATSDFTGDGSYNEQFF
TRBV28,few,TRBJ2-1,TRBD2,TGTGCCAGCAGTCGCTCCGGGACTAGAAATATGAATGAGCAGTTCTTC,CASSRSGTRNMNEQFF
TRBV7-9,-,TRBJ1-1,-,TGTGCCAGCAGCTGGCGAATGAACACTGAAGCTTTCTTT,CASSWRMNTEAFF
TRBV20-1,-,TRBJ2-4,-,TGCAGTGCTAGAGGCCCGGGGGCCAGGTTTCAGTACTTC,CSARGPGARFQYF
TRBV7-8,-,TRBJ2-1,TRBD2,TGTGCCAGCAGCTTATTACTAGCGGGTAATAATGAGCAGTTCTTC,CASSLLLAGNNEQFF
TRBV25-1,-,TRBJ1-2,-,TGTGCCAGCAGTGACGCGGGGATAAACTATGGCTACACCTTC,CASSDAGINYGYTF
TRBV10-3,few,TRBJ1-1,TRBD1,TGTGCCATCAGCCTCGGGACAGGGAACACTGAAGCTTTCTTT,CAISLGTGNTEAFF
TRBV18,few,TRBJ2-3,-,TGTGCCAGCTCACCACTTGCGGGGAACACAGATACGCAGTATTTT,CASSPLAGNTDTQYF
TRBV4-1,many,TRBJ1-2,TRBD1,TGCGCCAGCAGCGATCTGCCCGGACAGGGACCTAACTATGGCTACACCTTC,CASSDLPGQGPNYGYTF
TRBV5-1,few,TRBJ2-5,-,TGCGCCAGCAGCCCTGCACCGGGGGCAGAGGAGACCCAGTACTTC,CASSPAPGAEETQYF
TRBV12-3/TRBV12-4,few,TRBJ2-1,TRBD2,TGTGCCAGCAGTTTCGCCAGCGGGAGGATGAATGAGCAGTTCTTC,CASSFASGRMNEQFF
TRBV12-3/TRBV12-4,many,TRBJ2-1,TRBD2,TGTGCCAGCAGTCCGGGGGGAGCCCGGCAGTTCTTC,CASSPGGARQFF
TRBV5-1,-,TRBJ2-5,TRBD1,TGCGCCAGCAGCTTGGTGGGACAGGGAATCGAGACCCAGTACTTC,CASSLVGQGIETQYF
TRBV5-1,-,TRBJ2-7,-,TGCGCCAGCAGTGTCCCGGGACACTACGAGCAGTACTTC,CASSVPGHYEQYF
TRBV18,-,TRBJ2-7,-,TGTGCCAGCTCACCAGAGAGGGTCTCCTACGAGCAGTACTTC,CASSPERVSYEQYF